This T cell receptor (beta chain) is drawn from a study of breast tumors, draining lymph nodes, adjacent tissues. Broader study findings: Tumors had less TCR diversity than lymph nodes, more than nontumor tissue.

In TCRdb, the multiplex PCR reads were re-called with MiXCR into one record per CDR3 protein. The table has fewer than 140,000 distinct CDR3 sequences, approximately 28% seen once. The lymph nodes were axillary draining lymph nodes from breast cancer patients. This clonotype occurred many times. No antigen is known for it. Germline assignment: CDR1 SGHRS and CDR2 YFSETQ. Trimming removed 6 bases from V and 1 base from J, with 11 bases in between. The CDR3 is made up of 14 amino acids. The sequencing input was axillary lymph node tissue. The source is a female donor with breast cancer. Some clones in this sample may be carry-over from other donors' samples. The chain combines TRBV5-1 with TRBJ2-1, with TRBD1 as a possible D gene (7 bases). The CDR3 protein is CASTRGDSYNEQFF. Here the CDR3 DNA reads TGCGCCAGCACCAGGGGGGATTCCTACAATGAGCAGTTCTTC.